This T cell receptor (beta chain) was profiled in a study of cytomegalovirus exposure and HLA in healthy donors. Regarding the study as a whole: The study put 150 to 200 TCR beta chains on its list as cytomegalovirus-associated. CMV antigen specificity was confirmed in vitro for a few CMV-associated chains. It was found in a later analysis that first-cohort TCR clusters tended to co-occur in the approximately 130 validation repertoires. High specificity and sensitivity for cytomegalovirus status were reported for the classifier.

The repertoire was sequenced with immunoSEQ multiplex PCR; TCRdb's copy has only in-frame clones and lacks some. The sample has 260,000 or so clones, around 87% seen once; the top ten hold about 0.85%. To note about this clone: As yet, its antigen is unknown.

The receptor was derived from a woman younger than 35 in good health and CMV-seronegative. The sample consisted of PBMCs.

CDR3 DNA: TGTGCCAGCAGCTACCGAACAGGTCCTCGTAGCTCTGGGGCCAACGTCCTGACTTTC. Protein sequence: CASSYRTGPRSSGANVLTF. V gene TRBV9 combines with J gene TRBJ2-6; D is possibly TRBD1 (5 bases). This CDR3 has 19 amino acids. With 4 bases removed from V and 0 bases from J, the gap between germline ends came to 20 bases. Germline loops: CDR1 SGDLS, CDR2 YYNGEE. The full variable domain, with the rest looked up from reference TRBV9 and TRBJ2-6, is DSGVTQTPKHLITATGQRVTLRCSPRSGDLSVYWYQQSLDQGLQFLIQYYNGEERAKGNILERFSAQQFPDLHSELNLSSLELGDSALYFCASSYRTGPRSSGANVLTFGAGSRLTVL.